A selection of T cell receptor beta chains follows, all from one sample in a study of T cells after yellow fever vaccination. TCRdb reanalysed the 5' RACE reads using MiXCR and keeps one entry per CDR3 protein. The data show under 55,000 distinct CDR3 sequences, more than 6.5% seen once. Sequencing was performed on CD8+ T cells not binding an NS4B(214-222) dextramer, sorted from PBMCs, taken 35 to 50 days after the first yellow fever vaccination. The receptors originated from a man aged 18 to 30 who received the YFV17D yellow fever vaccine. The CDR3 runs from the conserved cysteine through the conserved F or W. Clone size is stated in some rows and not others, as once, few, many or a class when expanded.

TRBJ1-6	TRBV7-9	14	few	CASVLQDYNSPLHF
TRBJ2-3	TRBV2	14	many	CAIVPSGKTDTQYF
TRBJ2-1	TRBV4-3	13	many	CASSQIPPREQFF
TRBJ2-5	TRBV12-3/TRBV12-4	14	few	CASNPTGQRETQYF
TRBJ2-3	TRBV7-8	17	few	CASSLQVPSPSTDTQYF
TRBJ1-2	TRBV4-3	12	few	CASSQGMKGYTF
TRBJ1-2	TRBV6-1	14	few	CASTPAGANYGYTF
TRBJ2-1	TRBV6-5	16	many	CASSYGVPEFYNEQFF
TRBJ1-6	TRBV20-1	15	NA	CSASRGSSYNSPLHF
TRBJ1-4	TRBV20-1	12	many	CSANGANEKLFF
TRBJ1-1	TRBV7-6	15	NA	CASSDPQGRNPEAFF
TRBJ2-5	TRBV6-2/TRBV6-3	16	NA	CASTIGLALVGETQYF
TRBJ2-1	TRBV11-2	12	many	CASSLYWDEQFF
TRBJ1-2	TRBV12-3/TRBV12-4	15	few	CASKGQAFSVYGYTF
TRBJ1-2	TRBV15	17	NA	CATSRDMAAASNYGYTF
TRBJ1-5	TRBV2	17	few	CASSEDIGGAGNQPQHF
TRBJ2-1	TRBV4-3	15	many	CASSQERDFGDEQFF